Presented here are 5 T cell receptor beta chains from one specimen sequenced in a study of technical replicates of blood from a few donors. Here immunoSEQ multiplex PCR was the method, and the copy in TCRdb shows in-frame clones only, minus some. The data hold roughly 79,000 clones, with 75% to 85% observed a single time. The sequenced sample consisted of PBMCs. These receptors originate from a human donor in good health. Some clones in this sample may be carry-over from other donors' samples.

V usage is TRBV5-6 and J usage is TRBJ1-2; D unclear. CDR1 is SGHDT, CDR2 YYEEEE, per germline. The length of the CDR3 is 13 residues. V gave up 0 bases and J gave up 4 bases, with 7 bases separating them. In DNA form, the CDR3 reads TGTGCCAGCAGCTTGGAGCCGGTCTATGGCTACACCTTC. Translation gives CASSLEPVYGYTF.

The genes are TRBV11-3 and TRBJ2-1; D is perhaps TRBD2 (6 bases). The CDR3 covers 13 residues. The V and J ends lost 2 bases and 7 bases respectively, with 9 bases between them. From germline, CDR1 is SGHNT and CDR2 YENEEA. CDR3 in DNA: TGTGCCAGCAGCTTATATGGGAGGAATGAGCAGTTCTTC. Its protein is CASSLYGRNEQFF.

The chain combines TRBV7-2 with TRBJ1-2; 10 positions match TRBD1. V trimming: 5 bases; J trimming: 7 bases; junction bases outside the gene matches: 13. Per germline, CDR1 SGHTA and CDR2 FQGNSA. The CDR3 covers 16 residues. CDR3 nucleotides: TGTGCCAGCAGCCCCCCACCGGGACAGGGGAAGGGTGGCTACACCTTC. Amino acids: CASSPPPGQGKGGYTF.

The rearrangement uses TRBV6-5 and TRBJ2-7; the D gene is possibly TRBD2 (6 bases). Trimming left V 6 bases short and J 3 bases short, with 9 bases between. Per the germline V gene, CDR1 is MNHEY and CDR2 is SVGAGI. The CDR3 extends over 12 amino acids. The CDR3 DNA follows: TGTGCCAGCAGGATTAGCGGCTACGAGCAGTACTTC. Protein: CASRISGYEQYF.

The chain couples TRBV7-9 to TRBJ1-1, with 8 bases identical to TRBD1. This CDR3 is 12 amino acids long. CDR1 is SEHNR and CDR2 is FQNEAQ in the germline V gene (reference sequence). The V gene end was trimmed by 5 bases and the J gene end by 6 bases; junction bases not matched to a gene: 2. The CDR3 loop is CASSQTGAEAFF. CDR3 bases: TGTGCCAGCAGCCAGACAGGGGCTGAAGCTTTCTTT. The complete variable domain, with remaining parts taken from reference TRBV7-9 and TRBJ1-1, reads DTGVSQNPRHKITKRGQNVTFRCDPISEHNRLYWYRQTLGQGPEFLTYFQNEAQLEKSRLLSDRFSAERPKGSFSTLEIQRTEQGDSAMYLCASSQTGAEAFFGQGTRLTVV.